The source of this T cell receptor (beta chain) is a study of OX40 agonist ivuxolimab in advanced cancers. Study details: An agonistic human IgG2 monoclonal antibody against OX40 (CD134) was given. Notes on the study in general: Doses of 0.1 to 3.0 mg/kg were accompanied by clonal expansion of CD4+ and CD8+ blood T cells by week 6. A proportion of nonresponders additionally exhibited low normalized T-cell clonal expansion.

This clone came up once. The antigen is undetermined. Clones were sequenced by immunoSEQ multiplex PCR, and TCRdb holds only the in-frame ones, with some missing. The repertoire holds 35,000 to 45,000 clones, with 80% to 90% as singletons. V gave up 7 bases and J gave up 3 bases; unmatched junction bases: 5. Germline-derived CDR1 and CDR2 are LNHDA and SQIVND (reference sequence). This CDR3 is 14 amino acids long. The chain is built from TRBV19 and TRBJ2-2, with 7 bases aligning to TRBD2. This clonotype originated in an adult with an advanced solid tumor such as melanoma, head and neck, liver or kidney cancer. Here the sequenced sample was CD4+ or CD8+ T cells sorted from blood, taken in a trial of the OX40 agonist ivuxolimab. CDR3 amino acids: CASTFAGDTGELFF. The CDR3 DNA sequence: TGTGCCAGTACATTTGCGGGGGACACCGGGGAGCTGTTTTTT. The variable domain in full, with the rest retrieved from reference TRBV19 and TRBJ2-2, is DGGITQSPKYLFRKEGQNVTLSCEQNLNHDAMYWYRQDPGQGLRLIYYSQIVNDFQKGDIAEGYSVSREKKESFPLTVTSAQKNPTAFYLCASTFAGDTGELFFGEGSRLTVL.